The source of this T cell receptor (beta chain) is a study of glioma-infiltrating T cells. Findings of the study overall: Tissue and blood shared very few CDR3 sequences. Above-expected tissue-blood divergence occurred in all gliomas, most in low-grade ones.

This clonotype has just a few counts. Antigen unknown. The iRepertoire nested amplicon-rescue multiplex PCR amplified TCR alpha and beta CDR3s from RNA. For one-step reverse transcription and amplification, roughly 100-400 ng of tissue mRNA or PBMC total RNA was used. Via MiXCR, TCRdb re-called the multiplex PCR reads, giving one row per CDR3 protein. The table lists about 130,000 distinct CDR3 sequences, roughly 20% of them singletons. Sequencing was performed on glioma tissue, nonneoplastic brain tissue, or PBMCs (not recorded which). This clonotype was obtained from a human donor with low-grade glioma or glioblastoma, undergoing nonglioma brain surgery, or in good health (not recorded which).

The CDR3 loop is CASSFRGHGYTF. The DNA of the CDR3 is TGTGCCAGCAGCTTCCGGGGGCATGGCTACACCTTC. This chain joins TRBV7-9 and TRBJ1-2; maybe TRBD1 (6 bases). CDR1 and CDR2 from the germline V gene are SEHNR and FQNEAQ (reference sequence). This CDR3 has 12 residues. The V end lost 3 bases, the J end lost 6 bases, and 8 bases lay between the germline ends.